The rows below give T cell receptor beta chains drawn from one sample of a study of blood T cell repertoires in COVID-19. The method was immunoSEQ multiplex PCR; TCRdb's version includes in-frame clones alone and lacks a portion of them. The sample lists over 200,000 clones, under 90% seen once, with over 15% in the top ten. Sequenced material: peripheral blood. The receptor source for this set is a woman older than 75 with active or convalescent COVID-19. Each CDR3 is given with its conserved first and last residue. D genes are given only for firm matches. Size values are once, few and many counts, or a class for expanded clones, and some rows have none.

v_call	d_call	j_call	clone_size	cdr3_aa
TRBV6-5	NA	TRBJ1-4	NA	CASSYQPATNEKLFF
TRBV6-2/TRBV6-3	NA	TRBJ1-1	NA	CASSSQVNTEAFF
TRBV7-2	TRBD1	TRBJ1-1	NA	CASSLTGDANTEAFF
TRBV29-1	NA	TRBJ1-5	once	CSVVPGRGNQPQHF
TRBV11-2	TRBD1	TRBJ1-2	many	CASSLDQDRSYGYTF
TRBV18	NA	TRBJ2-5	NA	CASSLAQLETQYF
TRBV5-1	NA	TRBJ2-3	NA	CASSLLEDTQYF
TRBV19	NA	TRBJ2-5	once	CASSVRTANRGQETQYF
TRBV18	TRBD1	TRBJ2-7	NA	CASSPTGTGPYEQYF
TRBV3-1/TRBV3-2	TRBD2	TRBJ2-2	NA	CASSQRRTSGNTGELFF
TRBV11-2	NA	TRBJ1-2	once	CASSLGGLRHYGYTF
TRBV7-2	TRBD2	TRBJ2-7	NA	CASGSGSSYEQYF
TRBV5-5	NA	TRBJ2-2	once	CASSLGPQGGDTGELFF
TRBV30	NA	TRBJ2-1	NA	CAWRASYSYNEQFF
TRBV5-6	NA	TRBJ1-6	NA	CASSDRALNSPLHF
TRBV5-1	TRBD2	TRBJ2-1	NA	CASSLGLAGSSYNEQFF
TRBV2	TRBD2	TRBJ2-6	NA	CASSPGLAGAGANVLTF
TRBV20-1	TRBD2	TRBJ2-7	NA	CSASTSGYEQYF
TRBV5-1	NA	TRBJ2-5	NA	CASSLGPEETQYF
TRBV11-3	NA	TRBJ1-2	NA	CASSPRTKKNYGYTF
TRBV19	TRBD1	TRBJ1-4	NA	CASSMEAGGLEKLFF
TRBV5-3	NA	TRBJ1-1	NA	CAETPGEYRNTEAFF
TRBV2	TRBD2	TRBJ2-3	once	CASSDSGGRTDTQYF
TRBV30	NA	TRBJ1-5	NA	CAWSGQGTQPQHF
TRBV4-1	NA	TRBJ1-2	NA	CASSPQGSAGYTF
TRBV5-1	NA	TRBJ2-3	NA	CASSLAGAQGWDTQYF
TRBV5-6	NA	TRBJ1-3	NA	CASSLSGLTGSSGNTIYF
TRBV7-9	NA	TRBJ1-1	once	CASSPLRDTEAFF
TRBV14	TRBD1	TRBJ1-6	once	CASSQGQGYGSPLHF
TRBV6-6	NA	TRBJ1-1	NA	CASRPQAGNTEAFF
TRBV5-6	TRBD1	TRBJ1-1	NA	CASSLGAASGGTEAFF
TRBV5-1	TRBD2	TRBJ2-3	NA	CASSSLAGSTDTQYF
TRBV29-1	NA	TRBJ1-2	NA	CSVELYNGYTF
TRBV7-2	TRBD2	TRBJ2-3	NA	CASRLAGSLGTDTQYF
TRBV7-6	TRBD2	TRBJ2-7	once	CASSPLAGWDSYEQYF
TRBV19	TRBD1	TRBJ1-1	NA	CASSPGQMNTEAFF
TRBV3-1/TRBV3-2	NA	TRBJ1-2	NA	CASSIYSELLANYGYTF
TRBV7-8	TRBD1	TRBJ2-1	NA	CASSRTRDRGSNEQFF
TRBV6-2/TRBV6-3	TRBD1	TRBJ1-4	NA	CASSYPQGALEEKLFF
TRBV11-2	TRBD1	TRBJ2-5	NA	CASSWTGAGETQYF
TRBV4-1	NA	TRBJ2-1	NA	CASSQDALASKPEFF
TRBV7-8	NA	TRBJ1-3	NA	CASSPAGGRGNTIYF
TRBV19	TRBD1	TRBJ1-6	NA	CASSLHRDRGNSPLHF
TRBV11-1	TRBD2	TRBJ2-1	NA	CASSLPRGLYNEQFF
TRBV5-1	TRBD1	TRBJ1-1	NA	CASSPDRGHTEAFF
TRBV6-4	NA	TRBJ1-1	once	CASSDSQGTEAFF
TRBV30	TRBD2	TRBJ2-1	once	CAWTRTSETEQFF
TRBV5-4	NA	TRBJ2-7	NA	CASSLDKNEQYF
TRBV7-2	TRBD1	TRBJ1-2	NA	CASSPQPGQGNGYTF
TRBV28	NA	TRBJ2-7	NA	CASSQTVPTYEQYF
TRBV5-6	NA	TRBJ2-4	NA	CASSGRGSKLAKNIQYF
TRBV18	TRBD2	TRBJ2-5	NA	CASSPPTSGSQETQYF
TRBV6-5	TRBD1	TRBJ2-7	once	CASSRDRVSYEQYF
TRBV30	NA	TRBJ2-1	few	CAWRGGLNEQFF
TRBV4-2	TRBD2	TRBJ2-1	once	CASSRGDLAGDYNEQFF
TRBV9	NA	TRBJ1-2	NA	CASSVATGPEMGYTF
TRBV5-1	TRBD1	TRBJ1-1	few	CASSSQGATEAFF
TRBV5-1	TRBD2	TRBJ2-7	NA	CASSRASGNYEQYF